This TCR beta chain was profiled in a study of T cells after yellow fever vaccination. A few counts support this clonotype. Its antigen is still unknown. Template switching by 5'RACE produced TCR cDNA, adding a universal primer site and UMIs. MiXCR, run by TCRdb on the 5' RACE reads, gives a single entry per CDR3 protein. The sample carries some 350,000 distinct CDR3 sequences, more than 9% recorded once. The germline V and J ends were trimmed by 4 bases and 10 bases, with 16 bases remaining between them. The CDR3 spans 13 residues. Study results and caveats: Reappearance after the booster was seen for most primary-vaccination clones, at 95% to 98% CD4 and 70% to 90% CD8.

The gene calls are TRBV12-3 or TRBV12-4 and TRBJ1-2; D unresolved. The clonotype was recovered from a man younger than 30 who received the YFV17D yellow fever vaccine. Sequencing used PBMCs, obtained on the day of the first yellow fever vaccination. This CDR3 is CASSYSLGNYYTF. In nucleotides, the CDR3 is TGTGCCAGCAGTTATAGTCTGGGAAATTACTACACCTTC.